Listed below are T cell receptor beta chains from one sample, sequenced in a study of T cell responses to AZD1222 COVID-19 vaccine. TCRdb's copy holds only in-frame clones and misses some; the assay was immunoSEQ multiplex PCR. The table shows about 140,000 clones, with more than 85% occurring only once. The specimen comprised peripheral blood, sampled 28 days after the second AZD1222 dose. All receptors derive from an adult who received the AZD1222 COVID-19 vaccine. The CDR3 runs from the conserved cysteine through the conserved F or W. A D gene is named only where the DNA matches it firmly. Clone sizes are given selectively: once, few, many, or a class where the clone is expanded.

>NA|TRBV2|TRBJ1-2|13|NA
CASSSIYGDGYTF
TGTGCCAGCAGCTCGATTTATGGGGATGGCTACACCTTC
>NA|TRBV9|TRBJ1-2|15|NA
CASTDNVESNYGYTF
TGTGCCAGCACCGATAACGTGGAGTCTAACTATGGCTACACCTTC
>NA|TRBV27|TRBJ1-2|14|NA
CASSSYSTNYGYTF
TGTGCCAGCAGCTCATACAGTACTAACTATGGCTACACCTTC
>NA|TRBV4-1|TRBJ1-1|15|NA
CASSQVGGMNTEAFF
TGCGCCAGCAGCCAAGTAGGGGGTATGAACACTGAAGCTTTCTTT
>TRBD2|TRBV3-1/TRBV3-2|TRBJ2-7|14|NA
CATEGTSGSYEQYF
TGTGCCACCGAAGGGACTAGCGGGAGTTACGAGCAGTACTTC
>NA|TRBV14|TRBJ2-1|13|NA
CASSRKDHNEQFF
TGTGCCAGCAGCCGAAAGGACCACAATGAGCAGTTCTTC
>NA|TRBV11-3|TRBJ1-1|15|once
CASSLDGRGSSEAFF
TGTGCCAGCAGCTTAGATGGCAGGGGATCAAGTGAAGCTTTCTTT
>TRBD1|TRBV19|TRBJ1-5|15|NA
CASSIADRGHQPQHF
TGTGCCAGTAGTATAGCGGACAGGGGCCATCAGCCCCAGCATTTT
>NA|TRBV28|TRBJ1-5|16|NA
CASSLQTELSNQPQHF
TGTGCCAGCAGTTTGCAGACAGAACTTAGCAATCAGCCCCAGCATTTT
>NA|TRBV27|TRBJ1-2|17|NA
CASRTRQEPHSNYGYTF
TGTGCCAGCAGAACCCGACAGGAGCCACATTCTAACTATGGCTACACCTTC
>NA|TRBV30|TRBJ1-2|15|NA
CAWSQGPRQPWGYTF
TGTGCCTGGAGTCAGGGTCCAAGACAGCCCTGGGGCTACACCTTC
>TRBD1|TRBV27|TRBJ1-1|14|NA
CASSLQGINTEAFF
TGTGCCAGCAGCCTACAGGGGATCAACACTGAAGCTTTCTTT
>NA|TRBV28|TRBJ1-5|15|NA
CASSLLGSTDQPQHF
TGTGCCAGCAGTTTATTGGGTTCTACGGATCAGCCCCAGCATTTT
>NA|TRBV24-1|TRBJ2-3|14|NA
CATSEGGSTDTQYF
TGTGCCACCAGTGAGGGGGGCAGCACAGATACGCAGTATTTT
>NA|TRBV19|TRBJ2-1|14|NA
CASNTVQGYNEQFF
TGTGCCAGTAACACCGTTCAGGGTTACAATGAGCAGTTCTTC
>NA|TRBV7-9|TRBJ2-7|13|NA
CASSPMAVGEQYF
TGTGCCAGCAGCCCGATGGCGGTCGGTGAGCAGTACTTC
>NA|TRBV13|TRBJ1-1|16|NA
CASSLGPPGRNTEAFF
TGTGCCAGCAGCTTGGGTCCTCCGGGACGGAACACTGAAGCTTTCTTT
>NA|TRBV5-6|TRBJ2-7|15|NA
CASSSSSYTVHEQYF
TGTGCCAGCAGCTCTTCATCTTATACTGTCCACGAGCAGTACTTC
>NA|TRBV29-1|TRBJ1-4|14|NA
CSVEGGGSGEKLFF
TGCAGCGTTGAAGGAGGGGGGTCCGGTGAAAAACTGTTTTTT
>NA|TRBV28|TRBJ1-2|13|NA
CASRGAGDYGYTF
TGTGCCAGCAGGGGCGCGGGGGACTATGGCTACACCTTC
>TRBD1|TRBV4-1|TRBJ1-4|16|NA
CASSQGRTGTNEKLFF
TGCGCCAGCAGCCAAGGTCGGACAGGAACTAATGAAAAACTGTTTTTT
>TRBD1|TRBV5-1|TRBJ1-5|15|NA
CASSPGTGDGQPQHF
TGCGCCAGCAGCCCAGGGACAGGGGATGGTCAGCCCCAGCATTTT
>NA|TRBV24-1|TRBJ2-7|14|NA
CATSDSRVGDEQYF
TGTGCCACCAGTGATTCACGGGTGGGCGACGAGCAGTACTTC
>TRBD2|TRBV7-8|TRBJ2-2|17|NA
CASSPWGVAGGTGELFF
TGTGCCAGCAGCCCCTGGGGGGTAGCGGGAGGGACCGGGGAGCTGTTTTTT
>TRBD2|TRBV5-1|TRBJ2-1|16|NA
CASSLGSSGRDNEQFF
TGCGCCAGCAGCTTGGGTTCTAGCGGGAGAGACAATGAGCAGTTCTTC
>NA|TRBV6-1|TRBJ2-7|14|NA
CASSDSRLTYEQYF
TGTGCCAGCAGTGATTCCAGGCTTACCTACGAGCAGTACTTC
>NA|TRBV19|TRBJ1-4|15|once
CASSHERGINEKLFF
TGTGCCAGTAGCCACGAGAGAGGGATTAATGAAAAACTGTTTTTT
>NA|TRBV28|TRBJ1-1|13|NA
CASSLNWAGEAFF
TGTGCCAGCAGTTTAAACTGGGCGGGTGAAGCTTTCTTT
>NA|TRBV3-1/TRBV3-2|TRBJ2-5|15|NA
CASSQGGAAWETQYF
TGTGCCAGCAGCCAGGGCGGGGCGGCCTGGGAGACCCAGTACTTC
>TRBD1|TRBV25-1|TRBJ1-5|16|NA
CASSEYPGQINQPQHF
TGTGCCAGCAGTGAATATCCGGGACAGATCAATCAGCCCCAGCATTTT
>TRBD1|TRBV2|TRBJ1-3|15|NA
CASSEQGAAGNTIYF
TGTGCCAGCAGTGAGCAGGGGGCGGCTGGAAACACCATATATTTT
>NA|TRBV7-2|TRBJ1-1|15|NA
CASSLSRTDNTEAFF
TGTGCCAGCAGCTTAAGCAGGACAGATAACACTGAAGCTTTCTTT
>TRBD1|TRBV7-3|TRBJ2-3|17|NA
CASSLEPAGGATDTQYF
TGTGCCAGCAGCTTAGAACCCGCAGGGGGTGCCACAGATACGCAGTATTTT
>NA|TRBV12-3/TRBV12-4|TRBJ2-7|11|NA
CASSGLNEQYF
TGTGCCAGCAGTGGCCTAAACGAGCAGTACTTC
>TRBD1|TRBV28|TRBJ1-2|12|NA
CATGGNDYGYTF
TGTGCCACAGGGGGGAACGACTATGGCTACACCTTC